These 4 T cell receptor beta chains were all obtained from the same sample, sequenced in a study of shared T cell receptors in the human thymus. Generated by immunoSEQ multiplex PCR, the TCRdb table keeps only in-frame clones and is missing some. The table lists approximately 760,000 clones, 80% to 90% of them singletons, with roughly 0.01% in the top ten. A further study also used this sample, focusing on human thymus T cells.

The specimen was thymocytes. The receptors were sampled from a girl under three years old with a congenital heart defect.

This chain uses TRBV7-2 with TRBJ1-6; D unresolved. Trimming cost V 7 bases and J 9 bases, with 10 bases left between them. The CDR3 is made up of 12 amino acids. Germline CDR1 is SGHTA and CDR2 is FQGNSA. DNA for the CDR3: TGTGCCAGCACCGCGAATTGTTCACCCCTCCACTTT. Translated: CASTANCSPLHF. Full variable domain (outside the CDR3, taken from reference TRBV7-2 and TRBJ1-6): GAGVSQSPSNKVTEKGKDVELRCDPISGHTALYWYRQSLGQGLEFLIYFQGNSAPDKSGLPSDRFSAERTGGSVSTLTIQRTQQEDSAVYLCASTANCSPLHFGNGTRLTVT.

This chain joins TRBV9 and TRBJ1-1; D possibly corresponds to TRBD1 (5 bases). The CDR3 sequence is 17 residues long. From germline, CDR1 is SGDLS and CDR2 YYNGEE. The V end lost 0 bases, the J end lost 1 base, and 16 bases lay between the germline ends. This CDR3 is CASSVEIGGGENTEAFF. The CDR3 DNA is TGTGCCAGCAGCGTAGAAATCGGCGGGGGGGAGAACACTGAAGCTTTCTTT.

The J gene is TRBJ2-1, the V gene TRBV19; 8 bases match TRBD2. Trimming took 0 bases from V and 8 from J; bases not matched to a gene: 12. The CDR3 runs 17 residues. In germline, CDR1 is LNHDA, CDR2 SQIVND (reference sequence). The CDR3 is CASSIDGGGLRRHEQFF. CDR3 nucleotides: TGTGCCAGTAGTATAGACGGGGGGGGCCTCAGGCGGCATGAGCAGTTCTTC.

This chain connects TRBV2 to TRBJ2-1, with D tentatively TRBD2 (6 bases). The V and J ends lost 8 bases and 8 bases respectively, with 19 bases between them. CDR1 and CDR2 from the germline V gene are SNHLY and FYNNEI. The CDR3 runs 14 residues. The CDR3 DNA is TGTGCCAGCGAGGGGCGGGACGGTCCCCATGAGCAGTTCTTC. Its protein is CASEGRDGPHEQFF.